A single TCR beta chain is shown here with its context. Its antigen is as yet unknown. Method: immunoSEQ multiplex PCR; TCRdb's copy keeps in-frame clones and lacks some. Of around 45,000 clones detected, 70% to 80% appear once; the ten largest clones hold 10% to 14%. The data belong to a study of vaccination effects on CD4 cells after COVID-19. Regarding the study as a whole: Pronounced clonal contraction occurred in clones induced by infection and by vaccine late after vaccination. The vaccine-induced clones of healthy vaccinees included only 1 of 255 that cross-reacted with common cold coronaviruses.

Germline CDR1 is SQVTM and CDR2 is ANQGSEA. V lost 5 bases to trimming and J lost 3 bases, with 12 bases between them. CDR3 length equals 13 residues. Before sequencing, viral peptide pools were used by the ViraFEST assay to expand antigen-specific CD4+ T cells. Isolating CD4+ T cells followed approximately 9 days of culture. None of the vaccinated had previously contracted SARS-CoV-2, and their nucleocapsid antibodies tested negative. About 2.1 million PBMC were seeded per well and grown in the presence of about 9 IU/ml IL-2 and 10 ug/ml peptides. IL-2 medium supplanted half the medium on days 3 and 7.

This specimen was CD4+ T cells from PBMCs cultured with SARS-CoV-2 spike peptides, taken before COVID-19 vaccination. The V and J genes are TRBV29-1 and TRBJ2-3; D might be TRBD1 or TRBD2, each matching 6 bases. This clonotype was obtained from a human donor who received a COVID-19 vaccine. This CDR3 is CSVSGGRTDTQYF. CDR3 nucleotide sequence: TGCAGCGTTTCTGGGGGGCGAACAGATACGCAGTATTTT.